The rows below give T cell receptor beta chains drawn from one sample of a study of shared clonotypes between healthy human individuals. The data were produced by immunoSEQ multiplex PCR, yet TCRdb's version contains in-frame clones alone and is incomplete. Among 950,000 to 1,200,000 clones listed, 70% to 85% were seen once. The sample was memory CD4+ T cells from PBMCs. Source of these receptors: a man between 18 and 35 years old in good health. Some clones in this sample may be carry-over from other donors' samples. CDR3s leave out the opening cysteine and the closing phenylalanine or tryptophan.

v_gene	CDR3aa
TRBV2	ASSKQGTNEKLF
TRBV5-1	ASSLEPGSYNEQF
TRBV10-3	AIRGTGNTEAF
TRBV5-1	ASSLRQGSSYNEQF
TRBV9	ASAPGQLEDIQY
TRBV9	ASSVMIAGDTQY
TRBV7-9	ASSLGAGRA
TRBV29-1	STGTGPDYGYT
TRBV2	ASSGILIRGEQF
TRBV2	ASSVPNPGNPYEQY
TRBV18	ASSPQQSANTGELF
TRBV5-1	ASSLEAVTGANVLT
TRBV7-2	ASSYGTGLRRQY
TRBV9	ASSVLDGTEAF
TRBV14	ASSHRRGEILETQY
TRBV5-6	ASSSMGQGHNQPQH
TRBV28	ASSLIFRTGDNEQF
TRBV5-1	ASSRTATNEKLF
TRBV4-2	ASSQTTVQY
TRBV5-4	ASSIPGRGTGELF
TRBV5-8	ASSLAVRGPGEQF
TRBV7-3	ASSLFQSEQY
TRBV6-1	ASSGEVGELF
TRBV7-9	ASSRTHDRSEQY